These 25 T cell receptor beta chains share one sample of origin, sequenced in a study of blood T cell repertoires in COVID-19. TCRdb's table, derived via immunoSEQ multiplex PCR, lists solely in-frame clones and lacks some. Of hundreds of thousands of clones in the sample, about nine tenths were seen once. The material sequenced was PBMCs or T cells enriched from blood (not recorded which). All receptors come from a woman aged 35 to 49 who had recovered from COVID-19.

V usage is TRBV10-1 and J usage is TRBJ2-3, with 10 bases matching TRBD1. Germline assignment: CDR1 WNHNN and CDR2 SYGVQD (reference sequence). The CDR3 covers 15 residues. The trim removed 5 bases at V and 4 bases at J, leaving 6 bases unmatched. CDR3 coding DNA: TGCGCCAGCAGTCGGGACAGGGGAGGGCCAGATACGCAGTATTTT. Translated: CASSRDRGGPDTQYF.

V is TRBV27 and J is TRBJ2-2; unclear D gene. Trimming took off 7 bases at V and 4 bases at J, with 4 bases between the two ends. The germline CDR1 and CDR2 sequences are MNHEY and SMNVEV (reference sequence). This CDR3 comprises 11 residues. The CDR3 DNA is TGTGCCAGCACCTCCACCGGGGAGCTGTTTTTT. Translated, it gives CASTSTGELFF.

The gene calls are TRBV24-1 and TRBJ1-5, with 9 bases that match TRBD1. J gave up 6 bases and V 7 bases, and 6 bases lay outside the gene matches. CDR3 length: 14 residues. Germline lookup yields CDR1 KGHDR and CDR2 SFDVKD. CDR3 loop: CATSATGGGQPQHF. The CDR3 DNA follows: TGTGCCACCAGCGCCACAGGGGGCGGTCAGCCCCAGCATTTT.

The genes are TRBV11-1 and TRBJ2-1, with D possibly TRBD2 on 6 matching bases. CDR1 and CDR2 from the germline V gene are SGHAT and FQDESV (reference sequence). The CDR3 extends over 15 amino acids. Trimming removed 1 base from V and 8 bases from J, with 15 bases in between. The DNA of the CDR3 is TGTGCCAGCAGCTTAGGCGGGGAAACTAGTGATGAGCAGTTCTTC. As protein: CASSLGGETSDEQFF.

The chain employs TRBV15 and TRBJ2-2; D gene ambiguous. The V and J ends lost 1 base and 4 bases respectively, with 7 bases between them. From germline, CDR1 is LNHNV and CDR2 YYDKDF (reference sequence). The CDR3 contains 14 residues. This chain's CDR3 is CATSRAESTGELFF. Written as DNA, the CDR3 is TGTGCCACCAGCAGAGCCGAGAGCACCGGGGAGCTGTTTTTT.

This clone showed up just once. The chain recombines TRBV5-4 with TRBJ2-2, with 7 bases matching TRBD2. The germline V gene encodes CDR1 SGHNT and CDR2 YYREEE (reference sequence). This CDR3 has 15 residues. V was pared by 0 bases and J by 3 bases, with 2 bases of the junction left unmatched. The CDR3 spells CASSLVSGDTGELFF. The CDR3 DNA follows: TGTGCCAGCAGCTTGGTGAGCGGGGACACCGGGGAGCTGTTTTTT.

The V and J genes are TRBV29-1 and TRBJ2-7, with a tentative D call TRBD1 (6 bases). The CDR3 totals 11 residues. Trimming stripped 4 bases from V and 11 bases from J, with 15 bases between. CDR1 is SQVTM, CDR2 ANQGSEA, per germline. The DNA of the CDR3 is TGCAGCGTTGGGACAGCGGTAAATAAGTACTTC. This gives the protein CSVGTAVNKYF.

The DNA of the CDR3 is TGTGCCAGCAGCAAATTCCGGGACAGGGAAGACCAGCCCCAGCATTTT. Residues: CASSKFRDREDQPQHF. The V gene is TRBV21-1, the J gene TRBJ1-5; the D call of TRBD1 is as the table states it, not checked on the DNA. TRBV21-1 represents a pseudogene. CDR3 size: 16 residues.

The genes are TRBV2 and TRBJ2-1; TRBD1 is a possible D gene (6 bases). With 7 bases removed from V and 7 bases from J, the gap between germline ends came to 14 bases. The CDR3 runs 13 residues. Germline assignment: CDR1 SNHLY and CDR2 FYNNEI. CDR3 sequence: CASNGQRENEQFF. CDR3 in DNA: TGTGCCAGCAATGGACAGAGAGAGAATGAGCAGTTCTTC.

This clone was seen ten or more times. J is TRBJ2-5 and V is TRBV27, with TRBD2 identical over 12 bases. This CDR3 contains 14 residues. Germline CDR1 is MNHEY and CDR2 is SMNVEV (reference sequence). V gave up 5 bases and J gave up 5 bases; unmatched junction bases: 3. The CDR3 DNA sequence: TGTGCCAGCAGTCTAGCGGGGGGGCGCGAGACCCAGTACTTC. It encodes CASSLAGGRETQYF.

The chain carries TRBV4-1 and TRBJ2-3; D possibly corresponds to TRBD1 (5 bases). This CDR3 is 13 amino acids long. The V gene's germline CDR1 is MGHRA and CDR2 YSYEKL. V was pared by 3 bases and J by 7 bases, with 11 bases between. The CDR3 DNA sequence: TGCGCCAGCAGCCACAGGGTTTCAAATACGCAGTATTTT. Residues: CASSHRVSNTQYF.

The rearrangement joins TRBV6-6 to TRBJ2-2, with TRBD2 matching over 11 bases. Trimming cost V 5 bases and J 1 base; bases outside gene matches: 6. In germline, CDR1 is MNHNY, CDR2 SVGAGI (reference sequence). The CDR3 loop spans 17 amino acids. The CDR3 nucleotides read TGTGCCAGCAGTCGTCCGGGACTAGCGGAGAACACCGGGGAGCTGTTTTTT. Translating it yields CASSRPGLAENTGELFF.

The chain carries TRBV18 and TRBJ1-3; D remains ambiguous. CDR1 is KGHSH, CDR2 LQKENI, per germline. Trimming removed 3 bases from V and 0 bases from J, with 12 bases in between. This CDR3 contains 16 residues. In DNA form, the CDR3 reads TGTGCCAGCTCACCCGAGCATATAAGCTCTGGAAACACCATATATTTT. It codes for CASSPEHISSGNTIYF.

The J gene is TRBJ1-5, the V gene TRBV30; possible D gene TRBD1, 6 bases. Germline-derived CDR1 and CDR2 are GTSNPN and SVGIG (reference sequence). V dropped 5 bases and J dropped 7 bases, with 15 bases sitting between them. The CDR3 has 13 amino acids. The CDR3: CAWEQGIGQPQHF. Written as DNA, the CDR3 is TGTGCCTGGGAACAGGGTATAGGCCAGCCCCAGCATTTT.

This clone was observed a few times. CDR3 sequence (DNA): TGTGCCAGCAGCCCCCTGGGGGCCCTACAAGAGACCCAGTACTTC. Amino acids: CASSPLGALQETQYF. The rearrangement links TRBV7-9 to TRBJ2-5, with D possibly being TRBD1 (6 bases). Germline-derived CDR1 and CDR2 are SEHNR and FQNEAQ (reference sequence). V was cut by 5 bases and J by 2 bases, with 15 bases left in between. The CDR3 spans 15 residues.

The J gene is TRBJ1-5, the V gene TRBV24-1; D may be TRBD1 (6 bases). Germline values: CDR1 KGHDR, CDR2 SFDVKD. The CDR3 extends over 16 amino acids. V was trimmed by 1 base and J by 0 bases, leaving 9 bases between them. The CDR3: CATSDFDRNSNQPQHF. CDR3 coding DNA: TGTGCCACCAGTGATTTTGACAGGAATAGCAATCAGCCCCAGCATTTT.

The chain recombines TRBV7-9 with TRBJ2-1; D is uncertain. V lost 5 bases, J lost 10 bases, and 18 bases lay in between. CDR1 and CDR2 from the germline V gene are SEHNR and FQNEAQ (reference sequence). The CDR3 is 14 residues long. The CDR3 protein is CASSPPPRPWEQFF. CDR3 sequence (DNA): TGTGCCAGCAGCCCCCCCCCGAGGCCGTGGGAGCAGTTCTTC.

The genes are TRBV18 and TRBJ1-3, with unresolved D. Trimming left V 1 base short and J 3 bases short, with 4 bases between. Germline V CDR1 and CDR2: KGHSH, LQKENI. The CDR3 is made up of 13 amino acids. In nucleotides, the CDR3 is TGTGCCAGCTCACCACAACATGGAAACACCATATATTTT. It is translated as CASSPQHGNTIYF.

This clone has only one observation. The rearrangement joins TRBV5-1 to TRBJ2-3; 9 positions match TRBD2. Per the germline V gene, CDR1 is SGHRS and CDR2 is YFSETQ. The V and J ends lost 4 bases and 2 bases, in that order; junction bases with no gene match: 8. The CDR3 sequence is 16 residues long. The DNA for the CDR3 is TGCGCCAGCAGCAATAGCGGGGGAGGTCCCACAGATACGCAGTATTTT. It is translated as CASSNSGGGPTDTQYF. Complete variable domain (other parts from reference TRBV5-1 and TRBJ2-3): KAGVTQTPRYLIKTRGQQVTLSCSPISGHRSVSWYQQTPGQGLQFLFEYFSETQRNKGNFPGRFSGRQFSNSRSEMNVSTLELGDSALYLCASSNSGGGPTDTQYFGPGTRLTVL.

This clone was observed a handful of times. The CDR3 protein is CATMGTGQGVNEQFF. The CDR3 bases are TGTGCCACCATGGGGACGGGACAGGGAGTCAATGAGCAGTTCTTC. The chain couples TRBV24-1 to TRBJ2-1, with 9 bases fitting TRBD1. The CDR3 is 15 amino acids. Germline-derived CDR1 and CDR2 are KGHDR and SFDVKD. The V gene end was trimmed by 8 bases and the J gene end by 6 bases; junction bases not matched to a gene: 10.

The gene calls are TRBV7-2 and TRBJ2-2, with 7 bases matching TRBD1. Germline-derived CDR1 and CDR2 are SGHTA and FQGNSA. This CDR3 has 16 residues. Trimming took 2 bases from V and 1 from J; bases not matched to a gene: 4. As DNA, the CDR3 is TGTGCCAGCAGCTTAACCCCAGGGGGGAACACCGGGGAGCTGTTTTTT. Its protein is CASSLTPGGNTGELFF.

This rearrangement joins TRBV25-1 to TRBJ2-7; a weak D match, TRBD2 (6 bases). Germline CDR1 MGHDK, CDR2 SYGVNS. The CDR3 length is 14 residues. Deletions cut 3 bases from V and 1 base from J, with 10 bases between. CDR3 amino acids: CASSEEGWSYEQYF. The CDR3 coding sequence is TGTGCCAGCAGTGAGGAGGGGTGGTCCTACGAGCAGTACTTC.

The CDR3 sequence is CASSRPRSRDTGELFF. CDR3 in DNA: TGTGCCAGCAGCCGCCCGCGTTCCCGGGACACCGGGGAGCTGTTTTTT. This sequence joins TRBV11-2 and TRBJ2-2; D gene unclear. Germline CDR1 reads SGHAT; CDR2 reads FQNNGV. Trimming took 5 bases from V and 3 from J, leaving 16 bases between them. The CDR3 consists of 16 residues.

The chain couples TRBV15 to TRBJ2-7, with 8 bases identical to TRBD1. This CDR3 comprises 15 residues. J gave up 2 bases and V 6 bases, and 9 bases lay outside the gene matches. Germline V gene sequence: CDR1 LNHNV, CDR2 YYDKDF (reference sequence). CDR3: CATSSGGANAYEQYF. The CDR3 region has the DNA TGTGCCACCAGTTCAGGGGGCGCGAATGCCTACGAGCAGTACTTC.

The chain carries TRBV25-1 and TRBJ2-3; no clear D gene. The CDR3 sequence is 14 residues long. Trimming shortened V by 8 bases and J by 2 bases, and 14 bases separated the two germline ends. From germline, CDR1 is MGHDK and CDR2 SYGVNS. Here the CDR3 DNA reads TGTGCCAGCGCCGATGACTGGCTCACAGATACGCAGTATTTT. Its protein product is CASADDWLTDTQYF.